This T cell receptor (beta chain) was sequenced for a study of beta chain features in type 1 diabetes. Study-wide context: Patients shared similar age, gender and cell yields with healthy donors. General study findings and limits: Any role of HLA type in TCRB rearrangement remained unresolved here. Individuals with type 1 diabetes displayed fewer insertions and more deletions at VDJ junctions. TCRB CDR3s from Type 1 diabetes patients were moderately but significantly shorter in all four CD4+ subsets. It was possible that PCR favored shorter templates, equally so in patients and controls.

There are a few counts of this clone. What it binds is unknown. The CDR3 has 15 amino acids. Trimming shortened V by 3 bases and J by 6 bases, and 15 bases separated the two germline ends. The germline gives CDR1 MNHEY, CDR2 SMNVEV (reference sequence). The study reverse transcribed the entire isolated RNA, so it sequenced expressed TCRB transcripts. The data were produced by immunoSEQ multiplex PCR, yet TCRdb's version contains in-frame clones alone and is incomplete. The sample carries around 250,000 clones, roughly an eighth recorded once. This receptor was obtained from a man aged 25-45 years with type 1 diabetes. Sequencing input: naive CD4+ T cells from blood. The V and J genes are TRBV27 and TRBJ2-1, with D possibly being TRBD2 (6 bases). CDR3 protein: CASSFRRDRVNEQFF. The CDR3 DNA sequence: TGTGCCAGCAGTTTTCGGCGGGATAGAGTCAATGAGCAGTTCTTC.